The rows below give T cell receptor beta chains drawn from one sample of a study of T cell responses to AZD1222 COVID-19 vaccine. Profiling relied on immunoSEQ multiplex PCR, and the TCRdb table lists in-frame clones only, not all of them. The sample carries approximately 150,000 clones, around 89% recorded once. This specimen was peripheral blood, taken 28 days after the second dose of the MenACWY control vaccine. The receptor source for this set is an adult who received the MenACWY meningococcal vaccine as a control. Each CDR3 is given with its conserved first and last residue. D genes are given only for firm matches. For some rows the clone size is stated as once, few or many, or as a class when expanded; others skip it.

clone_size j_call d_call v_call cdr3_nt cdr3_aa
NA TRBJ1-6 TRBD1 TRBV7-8 TGTGCCAGCAGCCGGGACAGCAATTCACCCCTCCACTTT CASSRDSNSPLHF
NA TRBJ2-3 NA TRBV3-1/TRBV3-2 TGTGCCAGCAGCCCGAACAGCAGAGATACGCAGTATTTT CASSPNSRDTQYF
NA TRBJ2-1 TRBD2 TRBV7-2 TGTGCCAGCAGCACCCGACTAGCGGAAAGCTCCTACAATGAGCAGTTCTTC CASSTRLAESSYNEQFF
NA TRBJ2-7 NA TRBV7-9 TGTGCCAGCAGCTTAGTTGCGGGACGAACCTACGAGCAGTACTTC CASSLVAGRTYEQYF
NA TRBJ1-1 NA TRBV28 TGTGCCAGCACCGAAATGAACACTGAAGCTTTCTTT CASTEMNTEAFF
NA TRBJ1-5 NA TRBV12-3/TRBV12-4 TGTGCCAGCAGTTGGGGGGATCAGCCCCAGCATTTT CASSWGDQPQHF
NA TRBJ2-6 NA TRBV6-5 TGTGCCAGCAGTTACTCGTACTACTCTGGGGCCAACGTCCTGACTTTC CASSYSYYSGANVLTF
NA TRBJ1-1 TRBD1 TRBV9 TGTGCCAGCAGCGCAAACAGGGGAGGGGACACTGAAGCTTTCTTT CASSANRGGDTEAFF
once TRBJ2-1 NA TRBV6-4 TGTGCCAGCAGCCCCAGTGCGCTGACCCTCTCCTACAATGAGCAGTTCTTC CASSPSALTLSYNEQFF
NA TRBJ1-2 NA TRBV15 TGTGCCACCAGCAGCAGGGGAGGGGGGCAAAACTATGGCTACACCTTC CATSSRGGGQNYGYTF
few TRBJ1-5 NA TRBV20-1 TGCAGTGCTAGTGGCGGCGCCAATCAGCCCCAGCATTTT CSASGGANQPQHF
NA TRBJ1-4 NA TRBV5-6 TGTGCCAGCAGCTTCATTGACGCCCAAAGTAATGAAAAACTGTTTTTT CASSFIDAQSNEKLFF
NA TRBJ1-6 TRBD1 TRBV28 TGTGCCAGCAGTTTATGGGGGACAGGAAACGGATCACCCCTCCACTTT CASSLWGTGNGSPLHF
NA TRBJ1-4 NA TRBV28 TGTGCCAGCAGTTTAGCCCCAGCGGGCTTGGAAAAACTGTTTTTT CASSLAPAGLEKLFF
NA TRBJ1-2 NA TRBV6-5 TGTGCCAGCAGTTACTCGACCCGGGGCCCTTACTATGGCTACACCTTC CASSYSTRGPYYGYTF
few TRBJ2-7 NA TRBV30 TGTGCCTTGACAGCTAGGCCCAAGGCTACCTACGAGCAGTACTTC CALTARPKATYEQYF
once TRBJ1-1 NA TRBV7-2 TGTGCCAGCAGCACTCCAACAGGGACCCCGGAAGCTTTCTTT CASSTPTGTPEAFF
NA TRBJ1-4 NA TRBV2 TGTGCCAGCAGAAAGGCCTCCACTAATGAAAAACTGTTTTTT CASRKASTNEKLFF
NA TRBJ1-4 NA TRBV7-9 TGTGCCAGCAGCTTGACAGGAGGGGGTAATGAAAAACTGTTTTTT CASSLTGGGNEKLFF
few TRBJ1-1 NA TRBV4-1 TGCGCCAGCAGCCAGATAGGGTTGGGGAGTACTGAAGCTTTCTTT CASSQIGLGSTEAFF
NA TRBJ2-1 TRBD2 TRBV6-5 TGTGCCAGCACCCGACTAGCGGGGTACAATGAGCAGTTCTTC CASTRLAGYNEQFF
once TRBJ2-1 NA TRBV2 TGTGCCAGCCGGGGAGGCGCCAATGAGCAGTTCTTC CASRGGANEQFF
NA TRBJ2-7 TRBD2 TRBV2 TGTGCCAGCTCGGGACTAGATGTTGGCGAGCAGTACTTC CASSGLDVGEQYF
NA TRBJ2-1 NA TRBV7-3 TGTGCCAGCAGCCCAACATACCCCAATGAGCAGTTCTTC CASSPTYPNEQFF
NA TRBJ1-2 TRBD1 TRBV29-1 TGCAGCGCCCGGGACAGGGATGGCTACACCTTC CSARDRDGYTF
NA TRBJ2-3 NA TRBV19 TGTGCCAGTAGTCGGGGTGGCACAGATACGCAGTATTTT CASSRGGTDTQYF
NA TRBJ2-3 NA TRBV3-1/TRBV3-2 TGTGCCAGCAGCCTGGACAGCCAGACAGATACGCAGTATTTT CASSLDSQTDTQYF
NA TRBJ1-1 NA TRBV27 TGTGCCAGCAGGCCGACCTCCTCACGGTGGGCTTTCTTT CASRPTSSRWAFF
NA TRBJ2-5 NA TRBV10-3 TGTGCCATCAGTGGAGGAGGGAGAGGACCTATATATCAAGAGACCCAGTACTTC CAISGGGRGPIYQETQYF
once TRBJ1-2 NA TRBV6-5 TGTGCCAGCAGTTACCAGTCTAACTATGGCTACACCTTC CASSYQSNYGYTF
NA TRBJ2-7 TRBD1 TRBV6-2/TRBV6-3 TGTGCCAGCAGTTCTGGACAGGGACTCCTCTACGAGCAGTACTTC CASSSGQGLLYEQYF
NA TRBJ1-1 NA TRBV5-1 TGCGCCAGCAGCCGCAGGGAAGGAGAGGGCACTGAAGCTTTCTTT CASSRREGEGTEAFF
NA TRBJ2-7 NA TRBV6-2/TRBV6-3 TGTGCCAGCAGCCACATACTGAGGGACGAGCAGTACTTC CASSHILRDEQYF
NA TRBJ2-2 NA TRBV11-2 TGTGCCAGCAGCTTACTCAGAACCGGGGAGCTGTTTTTT CASSLLRTGELFF
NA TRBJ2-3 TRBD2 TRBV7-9 TGTGCCAGCAGCTTAGGTCTAGCGGGATCCACAGATACGCAGTATTTT CASSLGLAGSTDTQYF
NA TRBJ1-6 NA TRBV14 TGTGCCAGCAGCCACAATCATTCACCCCTCCACTTT CASSHNHSPLHF
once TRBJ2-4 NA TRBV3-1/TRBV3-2 TGTGCCAGCAGCCTCAAATCGCCCTCAGGGGGGAACATTCAGTACTTC CASSLKSPSGGNIQYF
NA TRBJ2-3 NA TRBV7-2 TGTGCCAGCAGCTTCACTCCGGGGCCCCGCAAATATTTT CASSFTPGPRKYF
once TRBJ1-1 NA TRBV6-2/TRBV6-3 TGTGCCAGCAGTTCTTTTGGCGAGGGGACTGAAGCTTTCTTT CASSSFGEGTEAFF
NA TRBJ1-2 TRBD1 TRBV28 TGTGCCAGCAGGACCGGACAATGGACAGGTGGCTACACCTTC CASRTGQWTGGYTF
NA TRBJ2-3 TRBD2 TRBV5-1 TGCGCCAGCAGCTTCTCGACTAGCGGGAGCACAGATACGCAGTATTTT CASSFSTSGSTDTQYF
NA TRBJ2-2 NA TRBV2 TGTGCCAGCCAACGCGGGAAGAACACCGGGGAGCTGTTTTTT CASQRGKNTGELFF
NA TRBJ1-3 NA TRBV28 TGTGCCAGCTATTCACCTGGAAACACCATATATTTT CASYSPGNTIYF
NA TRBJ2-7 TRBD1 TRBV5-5 TGTGCCAGCAGCTTGAGCCCCGGGACAGGGTCATCTTCGTACGAGCAGTACTTC CASSLSPGTGSSSYEQYF
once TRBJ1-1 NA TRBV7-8 TGTGCCAGCAGCGTAGGGGACGAAGCTTTCTTT CASSVGDEAFF
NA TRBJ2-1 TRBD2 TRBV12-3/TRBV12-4 TGTGCCAGCAGTTCCGAGGGTAGCGGGGAGCAGTTCTTC CASSSEGSGEQFF
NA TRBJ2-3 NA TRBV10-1 TGCGCCAGCAGTGAAGGGCTAGAGAGAGATACGCAGTATTTT CASSEGLERDTQYF
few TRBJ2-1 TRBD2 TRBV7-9 TGTGCCAGCAGCGCTAGGACCGGGAGGGCCCGGAATGAGCAGTTCTTC CASSARTGRARNEQFF
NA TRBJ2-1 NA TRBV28 TGTGCCAGCAGCGAGCCAGGAAACAATGAGCAGTTCTTC CASSEPGNNEQFF
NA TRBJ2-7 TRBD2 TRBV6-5 TGTGCCAGCAGTTACGGGCTAGCGGGAGGACAGCAGTACTTC CASSYGLAGGQQYF
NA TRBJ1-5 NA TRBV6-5 TGTGCCAGCAGGGAGACAGGCCCTAATCAGCCCCAGCATTTT CASRETGPNQPQHF
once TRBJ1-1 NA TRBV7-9 TGTGCCAGCAGCTTAACCGGGGGGCGCGACACTGAAGCTTTCTTT CASSLTGGRDTEAFF
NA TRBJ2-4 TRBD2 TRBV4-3 TGCGCCAGCAGCCAATCGTCGTCGGGACTAGCTAACATTCAGTACTTC CASSQSSSGLANIQYF
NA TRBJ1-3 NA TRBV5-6 TGTGCCAGCAGCTTGGTTTCCGGCTCTGGAAACACCATATATTTT CASSLVSGSGNTIYF
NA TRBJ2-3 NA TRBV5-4 TGTGCCAGCAGCTTGCCTCTGGGTGAGGATACGCAGTATTTT CASSLPLGEDTQYF
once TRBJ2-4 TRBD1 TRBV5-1 TGCGCCAGCAAGTTGGAAGACAGGGAAAACATTCAGTACTTC CASKLEDRENIQYF